A single sample gave rise to the 8 T cell receptor beta chains below, sequenced in a study of blood T cell repertoires in COVID-19. Profiled with immunoSEQ multiplex PCR; TCRdb holds only in-frame clones, not every one. The sample holds some 150,000 clones, 82% seen once. Source material: peripheral blood. These receptors were taken from a woman in her seventies with acute or convalescent COVID-19.

The chain carries TRBV3-1 (or the pseudogene TRBV3-2) and TRBJ1-1; weak D call: TRBD1 (6 bases). Looked up from germline, CDR1 is LGHDT and CDR2 is YNNKEL (reference sequence). CDR3 length: 15 residues. Trimming shortened V by 2 bases and J by 0 bases, and 10 bases separated the two germline ends. In nucleotides, the CDR3 is TGTGCCAGCAGCCAAAGGGGACATATGAACACTGAAGCTTTCTTT. Translation gives CASSQRGHMNTEAFF.

This clone appeared a few times. The J gene is TRBJ2-7, the V gene TRBV6-2 or TRBV6-3, with D unclear. The CDR3 covers 16 residues. Germline V gives CDR1 MNHEY, CDR2 SVGEGT. Trimming left V 4 bases short and J 1 base short, with 17 bases between. The CDR3 loop is CASSFGVVEISYEQYF. DNA of the CDR3: TGTGCCAGCAGTTTTGGTGTAGTTGAGATATCCTACGAGCAGTACTTC.

The V gene is TRBV2, the J gene TRBJ1-6; 8 positions match TRBD1. The CDR3 spans 12 residues. Per germline, CDR1 SNHLY and CDR2 FYNNEI. Trimming took 5 bases from V and 9 from J; bases not matched to a gene: 0. The CDR3 sequence is CASSTGGSPLHF. In DNA, the CDR3 is TGTGCCAGCAGTACAGGGGGTTCACCCCTCCACTTT.

V gene TRBV19 combines with J gene TRBJ1-2, with D possibly being TRBD1 (5 bases). This CDR3 is 11 amino acids long. Germline V lookup: CDR1 LNHDA, CDR2 SQIVND (reference sequence). The V gene lost 5 bases and the J gene lost 9 bases, with 10 bases spanning the gap. Written as DNA, the CDR3 is TGTGCCAGTAGTCCGGGGGGAAGCTACACCTTC. It codes for CASSPGGSYTF.

The chain couples TRBV9 to TRBJ2-7; TRBD1 agrees at 9 bases. V lost 0 bases to trimming and J lost 6 bases; unmatched junction nucleotides: 4. This CDR3 region has 14 residues. Germline V lookup: CDR1 SGDLS, CDR2 YYNGEE. Here the CDR3 DNA reads TGTGCCAGCAGCGTAGGTTCGGACAGGGGCGAGCAGTACTTC. It specifies CASSVGSDRGEQYF.

The J gene is TRBJ2-1, the V gene TRBV5-1, with 14 bases that match TRBD2. The V segment lost 3 bases and the J segment 2 bases; nucleotides outside the gene matches: 4. CDR1 SGHRS and CDR2 YFSETQ come from the germline V gene. This CDR3 spans 17 amino acids. CDR3 sequence reads: CASSSGTSGSAYNEQFF. The DNA of the CDR3 is TGCGCCAGCAGCTCGGGGACTAGCGGGAGTGCCTACAATGAGCAGTTCTTC.

This chain's CDR3 is CASSISPAGANNEQFF. The CDR3 nucleotides read TGTGCCAGTAGTATAAGCCCAGCGGGGGCAAACAATGAGCAGTTCTTC. This chain links TRBV19 with TRBJ2-1; 8 bases align to TRBD2. The germline CDR1 and CDR2 sequences are LNHDA and SQIVND (reference sequence). The CDR3 is 16 amino acids. With 2 bases clipped from V and 5 bases from J, the junction kept 8 bases outside the gene matches.

This sequence joins TRBV6-5 and TRBJ2-1; 8 nucleotides align to TRBD2. CDR3 size: 16 residues. The J segment lost 1 base and the V segment lost 0 bases, leaving 2 bases of the junction unmatched. The germline V gene encodes CDR1 MNHEY and CDR2 SVGAGI. The CDR3 spells CASSYSGTRSYNEQFF. DNA of the CDR3: TGTGCCAGCAGTTACTCAGGGACTAGATCCTACAATGAGCAGTTCTTC.